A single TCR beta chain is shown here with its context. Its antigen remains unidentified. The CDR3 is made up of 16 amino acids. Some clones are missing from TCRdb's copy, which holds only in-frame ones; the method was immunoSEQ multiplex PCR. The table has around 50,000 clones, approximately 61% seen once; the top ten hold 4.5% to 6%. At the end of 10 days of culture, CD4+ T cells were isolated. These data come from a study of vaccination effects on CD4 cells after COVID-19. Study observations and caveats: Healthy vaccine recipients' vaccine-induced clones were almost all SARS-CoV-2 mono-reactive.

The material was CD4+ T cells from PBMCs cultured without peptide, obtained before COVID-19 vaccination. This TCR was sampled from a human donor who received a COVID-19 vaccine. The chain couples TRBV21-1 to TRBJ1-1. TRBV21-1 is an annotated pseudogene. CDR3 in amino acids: CASSPTSGGKWTEAFF. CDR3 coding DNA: TGTGCCAGCAGCCCAACGAGCGGGGGGAAGTGGACTGAAGCTTTCTTT.